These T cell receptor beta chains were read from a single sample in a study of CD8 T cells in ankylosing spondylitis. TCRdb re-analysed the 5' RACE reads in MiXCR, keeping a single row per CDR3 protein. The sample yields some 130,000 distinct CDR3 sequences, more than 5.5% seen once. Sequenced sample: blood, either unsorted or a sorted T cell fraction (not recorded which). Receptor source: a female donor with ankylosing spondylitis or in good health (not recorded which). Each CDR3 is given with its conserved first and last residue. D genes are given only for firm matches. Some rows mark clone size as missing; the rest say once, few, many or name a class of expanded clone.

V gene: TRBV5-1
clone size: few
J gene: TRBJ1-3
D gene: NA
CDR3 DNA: TGCGCCAGCAGCTATTCCCAGGCCACCTCTGGAAACACCATATATTTT
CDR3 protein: CASSYSQATSGNTIYF

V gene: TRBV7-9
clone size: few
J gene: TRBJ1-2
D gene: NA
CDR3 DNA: TGTGCCAGCAGCTTAGAGTTGTATGGCTACACCTTC
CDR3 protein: CASSLELYGYTF

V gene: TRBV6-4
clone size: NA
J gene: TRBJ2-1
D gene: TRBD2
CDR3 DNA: TGTGCCAGCAAAGCTACTAGCGGCGGAGAGCAGTTCTTC
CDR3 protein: CASKATSGGEQFF

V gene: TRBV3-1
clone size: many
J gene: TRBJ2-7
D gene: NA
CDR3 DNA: TGTGCCAGCAGCCTGACCCCGGGACGTTACTCCTACGAGCAGTACTTC
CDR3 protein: CASSLTPGRYSYEQYF

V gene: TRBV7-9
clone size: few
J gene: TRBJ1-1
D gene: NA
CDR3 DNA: TGTGCCAGCAGCCCCCTTGTCTCGGGGGGGAAGAACACTGAAGCTTTCTTT
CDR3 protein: CASSPLVSGGKNTEAFF

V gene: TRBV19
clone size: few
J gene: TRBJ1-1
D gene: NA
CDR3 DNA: TGTGCCAGTAGTATTACAGGGATGAACACTGAAGCTTTCTTT
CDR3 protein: CASSITGMNTEAFF

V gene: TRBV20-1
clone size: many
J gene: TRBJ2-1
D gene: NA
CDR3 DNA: TGCAGTGCTCAATTGAGCAGGCCTCAGGTCAATGAGCAGTTCTTC
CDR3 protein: CSAQLSRPQVNEQFF

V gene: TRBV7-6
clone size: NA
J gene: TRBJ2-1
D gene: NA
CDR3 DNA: TGTGCCAGCAGCTCCACATTGGGTCCCCTCTACAATGAGCAGTTCTTC
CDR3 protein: CASSSTLGPLYNEQFF

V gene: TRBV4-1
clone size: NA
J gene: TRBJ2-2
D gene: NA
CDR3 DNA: TGCGCCAGCAGCCAAGTAGCAGGGTACACCGGGGAGCTGTTTTTT
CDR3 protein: CASSQVAGYTGELFF

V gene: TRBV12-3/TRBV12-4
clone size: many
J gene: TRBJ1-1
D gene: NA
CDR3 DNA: TGTGCCAGCAGTGCTTACTCGGGGGGGATGGGCACTGAAGCTTTCTTT
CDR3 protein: CASSAYSGGMGTEAFF

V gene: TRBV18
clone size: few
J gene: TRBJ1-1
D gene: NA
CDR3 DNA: TGTGCCAGCTCAACGACAGGAGCTGAAGCTTTCTTT
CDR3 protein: CASSTTGAEAFF

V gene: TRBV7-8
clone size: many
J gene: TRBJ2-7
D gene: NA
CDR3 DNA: TGTGCCAGCAGCCTCCCCTCCCAGGGGAAGAAGTACTTC
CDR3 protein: CASSLPSQGKKYF

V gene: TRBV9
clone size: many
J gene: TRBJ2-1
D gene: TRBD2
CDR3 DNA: TGTGCCAGCAGTACGGGACTAGCGACCTACAATGAGCAGTTCTTC
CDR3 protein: CASSTGLATYNEQFF

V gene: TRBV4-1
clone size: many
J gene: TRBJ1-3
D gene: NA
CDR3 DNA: TGCGCCAGCAGCCAAGGAGGAGGGGGGCTGTATGGAAACACCATATATTTT
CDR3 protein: CASSQGGGGLYGNTIYF

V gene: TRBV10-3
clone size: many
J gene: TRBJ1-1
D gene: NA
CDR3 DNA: TGTGCCATCAGTGCGTCCTGGGGAGACACTGAAGCTTTCTTT
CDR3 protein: CAISASWGDTEAFF

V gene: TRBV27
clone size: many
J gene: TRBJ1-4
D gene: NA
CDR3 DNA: TGTGCCAGCAGCCCTCCGGGACACGGTGAAAAACTGTTTTTT
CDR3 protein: CASSPPGHGEKLFF

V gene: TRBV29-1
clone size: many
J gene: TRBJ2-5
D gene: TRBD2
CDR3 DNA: TGCAGCGTTGAATTGGCTAGCGGGGAGACCCAGTACTTC
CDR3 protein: CSVELASGETQYF

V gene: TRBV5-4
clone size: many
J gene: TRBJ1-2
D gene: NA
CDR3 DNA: TGTGCCAGCAGACCTCCGGGAGTATATGGCTACACCTTC
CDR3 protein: CASRPPGVYGYTF

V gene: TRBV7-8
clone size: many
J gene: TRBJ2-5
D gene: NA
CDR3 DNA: TGTGCCAGCAGCTTAGCTGGTCGACGGGGCGAGACCCAGTACTTC
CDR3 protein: CASSLAGRRGETQYF

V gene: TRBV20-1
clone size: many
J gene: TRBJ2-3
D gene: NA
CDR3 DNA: TGCAGTGCTAGAGATCCGGGCGTGTCAGCAGATACGCAGTATTTT
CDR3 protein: CSARDPGVSADTQYF

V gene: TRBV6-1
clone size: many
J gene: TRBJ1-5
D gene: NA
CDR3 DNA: TGTGCCAGCAGCCAAGATTATAGCAATCAGCCCCAGCATTTT
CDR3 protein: CASSQDYSNQPQHF

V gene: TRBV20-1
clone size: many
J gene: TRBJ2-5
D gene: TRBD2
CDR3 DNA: TGCAGTGCTAGAGACCCTAGCGGGGGAGTCCAAGAGACCCAGTACTTC
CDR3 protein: CSARDPSGGVQETQYF

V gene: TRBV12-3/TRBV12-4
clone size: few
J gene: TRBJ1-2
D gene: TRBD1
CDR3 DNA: TGTGCCACCAAACAGGGGGCTAACTATGGCTACACCTTC
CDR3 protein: CATKQGANYGYTF

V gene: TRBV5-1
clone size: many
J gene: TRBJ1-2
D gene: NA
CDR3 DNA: TGCGCCAGCAGCTTAGGTCCGGGCAACTATGGCTACACCTTC
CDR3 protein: CASSLGPGNYGYTF

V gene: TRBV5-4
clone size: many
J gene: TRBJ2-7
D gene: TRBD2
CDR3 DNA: TGTGCCAGCAGCTTACCGGGACTAGCGGGGAACTACGAGCAGTACTTC
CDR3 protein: CASSLPGLAGNYEQYF

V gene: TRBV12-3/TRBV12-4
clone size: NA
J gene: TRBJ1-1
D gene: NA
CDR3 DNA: TGTGCCAGCAGCCCAGACAGACACCGGATGAACACTGAAGCTTTCTTT
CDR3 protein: CASSPDRHRMNTEAFF

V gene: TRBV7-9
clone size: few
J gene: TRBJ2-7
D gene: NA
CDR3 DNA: TGTGCCAGTAGGGACGGGAGCTCCTACGAGCAGTACTTC
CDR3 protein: CASRDGSSYEQYF

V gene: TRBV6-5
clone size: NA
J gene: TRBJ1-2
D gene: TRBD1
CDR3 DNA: TGTGCCAGCAGCGTACAGGGGAGGGGCTACACCTTC
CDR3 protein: CASSVQGRGYTF

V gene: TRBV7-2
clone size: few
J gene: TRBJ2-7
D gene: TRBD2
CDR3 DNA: TGTGCCAGCAGCGAACTAGCGGGGGCCTACGAGCAGTACTTC
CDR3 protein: CASSELAGAYEQYF

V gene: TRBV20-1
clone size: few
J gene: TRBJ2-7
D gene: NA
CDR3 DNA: TGCAGTGCTGACAGTTCCTACGAGCAGTACTTC
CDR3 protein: CSADSSYEQYF

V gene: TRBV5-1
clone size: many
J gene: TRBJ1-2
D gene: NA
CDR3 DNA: TGCGCCAGCAGCTCTACCCTCGGGGGGCGAGGAGGCTACACCTTC
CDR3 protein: CASSSTLGGRGGYTF

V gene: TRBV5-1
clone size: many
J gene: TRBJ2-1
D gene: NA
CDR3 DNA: TGCGCCAGCAGCTTGGGCACGGGGCCCCAGTCCTACAATGAGCAGTTCTTC
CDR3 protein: CASSLGTGPQSYNEQFF

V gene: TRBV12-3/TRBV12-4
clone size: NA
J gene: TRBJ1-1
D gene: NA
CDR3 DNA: TGTGCCAGCAGTCGAACGGGAACTGAAGCTTTCTTT
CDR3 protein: CASSRTGTEAFF